This TCR beta chain originates from a study of T cell responses to AZD1222 COVID-19 vaccine. Findings of the study overall: Nearly half of spike-specific TCRs reportedly target unmutated variant regions. Two AZD1222 administrations were followed by greater Spike-specific TCR breadth and depth.

Trimming took off 0 bases at V and 13 bases at J, with 15 bases between the two ends. The CDR3 sequence is 13 residues long. Assay used: immunoSEQ multiplex PCR; TCRdb lists only in-frame clones, some missing. This sample has just over 90,000 clones, with approximately 92% found just once. Analysis merged second doses at about 4 or about 12 weeks. With regard to this clone: The target antigen is unknown.

This TCR was recovered from an adult who received the AZD1222 COVID-19 vaccine. The sample in question was peripheral blood, obtained 28 days after the second AZD1222 dose. V usage is TRBV12-3 or TRBV12-4 and J usage is TRBJ1-1, with a tentative D call TRBD1 (5 bases). The CDR3 DNA reads as TGTGCCAGCAGTTTAGCCGAGGGACCGCGAGTTTTCTTT. Protein: CASSLAEGPRVFF.